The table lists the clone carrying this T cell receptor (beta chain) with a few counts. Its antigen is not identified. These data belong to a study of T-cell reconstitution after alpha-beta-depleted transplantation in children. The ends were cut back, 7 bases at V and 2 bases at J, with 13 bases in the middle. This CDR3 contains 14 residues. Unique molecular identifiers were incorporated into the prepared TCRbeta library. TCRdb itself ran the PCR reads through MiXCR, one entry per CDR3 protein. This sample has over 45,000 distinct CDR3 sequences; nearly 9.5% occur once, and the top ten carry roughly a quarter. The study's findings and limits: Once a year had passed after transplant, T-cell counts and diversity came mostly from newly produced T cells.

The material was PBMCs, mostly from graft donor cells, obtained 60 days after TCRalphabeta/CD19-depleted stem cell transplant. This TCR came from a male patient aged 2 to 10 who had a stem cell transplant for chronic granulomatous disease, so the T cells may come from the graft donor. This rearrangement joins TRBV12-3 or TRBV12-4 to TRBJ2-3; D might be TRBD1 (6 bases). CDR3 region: CASTGSGATDTQYF. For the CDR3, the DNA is TGTGCCAGCACTGGGTCAGGGGCCACAGATACGCAGTATTTT.